Listed here are 26 T cell receptor beta chains from one sample, sequenced in a study of T cells in Graves' hyperthyroidism and ophthalmopathy. It was RNA transcripts that yielded the amplified TCR beta CDR3 regions. Carried out on the TCR CDR3, a first-round RT-PCR used the HTBI primer set. TCRdb independently ran MiXCR on the multiplex PCR reads; one entry per CDR3 protein. The profile shows over 700,000 distinct CDR3 sequences, 35% of them singletons. Sequenced input: blood. All receptors derive from a woman in her thirties or forties with Graves' hyperthyroidism.

This clonotype was counted many times. The chain couples TRBV6-5 to TRBJ1-6, with 10 bases fitting TRBD1. The J segment lost 6 bases and the V segment lost 6 bases, leaving 2 bases of the junction unmatched. There are 14 residues in the CDR3. The V gene's germline CDR1 is MNHEY and CDR2 SVGAGI. CDR3: CASRGDRGNSPLHF. The CDR3 coding sequence is TGTGCCAGCAGAGGGGACAGGGGTAATTCACCCCTCCACTTT.

The gene calls are TRBV10-3 and TRBJ2-5; D possibly corresponds to TRBD1 (6 bases). The germline V gene encodes CDR1 ENHRY and CDR2 SYGVKD. This CDR3 region has 15 residues. The V end was cut by 11 bases, the J end by 4 bases, with 23 bases between. CDR3 in DNA: TGTGCCGCCTCCCTTGGGGGCAGTGGTCGAGAGACCCAGTACTTC. Translating it yields CAASLGGSGRETQYF.

The chain is built from TRBV18 and TRBJ2-7, with D possibly matching TRBD2 (6 bases). This CDR3 contains 12 residues. Looked up from germline, CDR1 is KGHSH and CDR2 is LQKENI. V was trimmed by 5 bases and J by 4 bases, leaving 9 bases between them. The CDR3 region is CASSGDLYEQYF. The CDR3 nucleotides read TGTGCCAGCTCAGGGGACTTGTACGAGCAGTACTTC.

The rearrangement uses TRBV20-1 and TRBJ2-5; a weak D match, TRBD2 (6 bases). Germline-derived CDR1 and CDR2 are DFQATT and SNEGSKA (reference sequence). Trimming stripped 1 base from V and 3 bases from J, with 12 bases between. This CDR3 spans 14 amino acids. CDR3 sequence: CSARVSASEETQYF. The CDR3 DNA reads TGCAGTGCTAGAGTATCCGCTAGCGAAGAGACCCAGTACTTC.

V and J are TRBV7-8 and TRBJ2-5, with 7 positions matching TRBD1. This CDR3 is built from 14 residues. Per germline, CDR1 SGHVS and CDR2 FQNEAQ. V was clipped by 5 bases and J by 4 bases; unmatched bases: 7. The CDR3 nucleotides read TGTGCCAGCAGCCCTGGGGGACAGCTAGAGACCCAGTACTTC. Its protein is CASSPGGQLETQYF.

This chain connects TRBV20-1 to TRBJ1-5; D may be TRBD1 (5 bases). This CDR3 is built from 19 residues. Trimming took 0 bases from V and 6 from J, leaving 27 bases between them. Germline V lookup: CDR1 DFQATT, CDR2 SNEGSKA (reference sequence). Here the CDR3 DNA reads TGCAGTGCTAGAGATCTCATAAGGGACCCCTCCCCTTGGGGTCAGCCCCAGCATTTT. Its protein product is CSARDLIRDPSPWGQPQHF.

About this clonotype itself: No conserved phenylalanine or tryptophan is present at the end of the CDR3, so a read error is the likely explanation. J is TRBJ1-1 and V is TRBV20-1, with a weak D call TRBD1 (6 bases). CDR3 length: 12 residues. Looked up from germline, CDR1 is DFQATT and CDR2 is SNEGSKA (reference sequence). The CDR3, as DNA: TGCAATGCTATGAGGGACACCACTGAAGCTTTCCTT. Protein: CNAMRDTTEAFL.

This clonotype was seen a handful of times. The rearrangement uses TRBV10-3 and TRBJ2-3; 7 bases are a match to TRBD2. Germline assignment: CDR1 ENHRY and CDR2 SYGVKD. This CDR3 contains 14 residues. V shed 4 bases, J shed 4 bases, and the junction held 5 bases outside the gene matches. The CDR3 DNA reads as TGTGCCATCAGTGGTGGCGGGAGTGCAGATACGCAGTATTTT. Its translation is CAISGGGSADTQYF.

To note about this clonotype: A single base separates this from a much larger clone, so it may be a read error. The chain combines TRBV7-9 with TRBJ1-1, with D uncertain. CDR3 size: 14 residues. Germline CDR1 SEHNR, CDR2 FQNEAQ (reference sequence). CDR3 coding DNA: TGTGCCAGCAGCCCCGATGGGGTGAGCACTGGAGCTTTCTTT. Translating it yields CASSPDGVSTGAFF. Drawing the rest from reference TRBV7-9 and TRBJ1-1, the complete variable domain is DTGVSQNPRHKITKRGQNVTFRCDPISEHNRLYWYRQTLGQGPEFLTYFQNEAQLEKSRLLSDRFSAERPKGSFSTLEIQRTEQGDSAMYLCASSPDGVSTGAFFGQGTRLTVV.

In regard to this clonotype: A much bigger clone sits one base away, suggesting this may be a read error. This CDR3 fails to terminate in the conserved phenylalanine or tryptophan, so it likely reflects a read error. The chain uses TRBV7-3 and TRBJ1-6; 9 nucleotides align to TRBD1. J gave up 5 bases and V 1 base, and 3 bases lay outside the gene matches. Germline CDR1 reads SGHTA; CDR2 reads FQGTGA. CDR3 length: 16 residues. DNA for the CDR3: TGTGCCAGCAGCTTAAAAGGACAGGGGAATAATTCACCCCTCCACCTT. Its translation is CASSLKGQGNNSPLHL.

This rearrangement joins TRBV5-1 to TRBJ1-1, with TRBD1 matching 9 bases. Germline loops: CDR1 SGHRS, CDR2 YFSETQ. After removal of 4 bases from V and 7 bases from J, the junction contained 11 bases not matched to a gene. The CDR3 covers 15 residues. The CDR3 coding sequence is TGCGCCAGCAGCACGGGACAGGGACGACTTCTTGAAGCTTTCTTT. This translates into CASSTGQGRLLEAFF.

This clonotype was seen repeatedly, ten times or more. The chain couples TRBV29-1 to TRBJ1-3; no reliable D call. CDR1 and CDR2 (germline): SQVTM, ANQGSEA. V dropped 0 bases and J dropped 3 bases, with 9 bases sitting between them. The CDR3 extends over 14 amino acids. CDR3 loop: CSVEDPSSGNTIYF. The DNA for the CDR3 is TGCAGCGTTGAAGACCCCAGTAGTGGAAACACCATATATTTT.

V usage is TRBV4-3 and J usage is TRBJ2-7; possibly TRBD2 for D (6 bases). V shed 4 bases and J shed 0 bases, with 16 bases lying between them. In germline, CDR1 is LGHNA, CDR2 YSLEER. The length of the CDR3 is 16 residues. In nucleotides, the CDR3 is TGCGCCAGCAGCCCCCTAGTCGGACTATCCTCCTACGAGCAGTACTTC. This translates into CASSPLVGLSSYEQYF.

CDR3 coding DNA: TGTGCCAGCAGCTACCAGGGCCCCACTAATGAAAAACTGTTTTTT. It yields the protein CASSYQGPTNEKLFF. This chain links TRBV7-2 with TRBJ1-4; tentatively, D is TRBD1 (5 bases). The V gene's germline CDR1 is SGHTA and CDR2 FQGNSA. The CDR3 contains 15 residues. Trimming took 4 bases from V and 2 from J, leaving 11 bases between them.

The V gene is TRBV6-5, the J gene TRBJ2-7; no definite D call. The CDR3 is 12 amino acids. Per the germline V gene, CDR1 is MNHEY and CDR2 is SVGAGI. Trimming cost V 10 bases and J 2 bases, with 12 bases left between them. The CDR3 region is CATSYSTYEQYF. The CDR3 nucleotides read TGTGCCACCAGCTATTCAACCTACGAGCAGTACTTC.

This clonotype came up a few times. The chain links TRBV7-9 to TRBJ1-5, with TRBD1 as a possible D gene (5 bases). The length of the CDR3 is 23 residues. The germline gives CDR1 SEHNR, CDR2 FQNEAQ (reference sequence). V lost 2 bases and J 1 base, leaving 33 bases between the germline ends. The CDR3 loop is CASSLTTSKWDPGANLSNQPQHF. CDR3 in DNA: TGTGCCAGCAGCTTAACAACCTCTAAATGGGACCCCGGGGCGAACCTAAGCAATCAGCCCCAGCATTTT.

In this sample, this clonotype turned up many times. The genes are TRBV7-2 and TRBJ2-3; no definite D call. Trimming cost V 4 bases and J 4 bases, with 15 bases left between them. CDR1 and CDR2 (germline): SGHTA, FQGNSA. The CDR3 spans 15 residues. CDR3 bases: TGTGCCAGCAGCTGGTCCCCCGAGCCCGCAGATACGCAGTATTTT. Its protein is CASSWSPEPADTQYF.

This clonotype was recorded at least ten times. The genes are TRBV10-3 and TRBJ1-2; TRBD1 might be the D (6 bases). The CDR3 spans 16 residues. CDR1 and CDR2 from the germline V gene are ENHRY and SYGVKD. Trimming shortened V by 3 bases and J by 3 bases, and 17 bases separated the two germline ends. CDR3 sequence (DNA): TGTGCCATCAGTGATCTTGGACAGCCCGTTGACTATGGCTACACCTTC. Its protein product is CAISDLGQPVDYGYTF.

The chain links TRBV12-5 to TRBJ2-7; TRBD1 matches 7 bases. This CDR3 comprises 13 residues. Trimming cost V 7 bases and J 2 bases; bases outside gene matches: 5. Looked up from germline, CDR1 is LGHNT and CDR2 is FRNRAP. CDR3 region: CASERQGTYEQYF. CDR3 DNA: TGTGCTAGTGAGCGACAGGGAACCTACGAGCAGTACTTC. The variable domain in full, completed from reference TRBV12-5 and TRBJ2-7, reads DARVTQTPRHKVTEMGQEVTMRCQPILGHNTVFWYRQTMMQGLELLAYFRNRAPLDDSGMPKDRFSAEMPDATLATLKIQPSEPRDSAVYFCASERQGTYEQYFGPGTRLTVT.

V is TRBV9 and J is TRBJ2-2; tentatively, D is TRBD2 (6 bases). The ends were cut back, 4 bases at V and 6 bases at J, with 13 bases in the middle. CDR1 and CDR2 from the germline V gene are SGDLS and YYNGEE. This CDR3 contains 14 residues. CDR3 sequence: CASSPLGEAGELFF. For the CDR3, the DNA is TGTGCCAGCAGCCCCTTAGGGGAGGCCGGGGAGCTGTTTTTT. Supplemented by reference TRBV9 and TRBJ2-2, the full variable domain reads DSGVTQTPKHLITATGQRVTLRCSPRSGDLSVYWYQQSLDQGLQFLIQYYNGEERAKGNILERFSAQQFPDLHSELNLSSLELGDSALYFCASSPLGEAGELFFGEGSRLTVL.

This CDR3 is CASSSLGQESYEQYF. In nucleotides, the CDR3 is TGTGCCAGCAGCTCTTTGGGACAGGAGTCCTACGAGCAGTACTTC. The V gene is TRBV7-2, the J gene TRBJ2-7; 8 nucleotides line up with TRBD1. There are 15 residues in the CDR3. Trimming at V came to 4 bases and at J to 1 base, leaving 6 bases not matched to a gene. The germline V gene encodes CDR1 SGHTA and CDR2 FQGNSA.

Concerning this clonotype itself: Being one base from a much bigger clone, this may be a read error. The chain uses TRBV20-1 and TRBJ2-7; D possibly corresponds to TRBD1 (6 bases). There are 13 residues in the CDR3. Germline loops: CDR1 DFQATT, CDR2 SNEGSKA (reference sequence). The CDR3 DNA reads as TGCAGTGTCAGGGGCCTAAGCTCCTACGAGCAGTGCTTC. Encoded protein: CSVRGLSSYEQCF.

With regard to this clonotype: A much bigger clone sits one base away, suggesting this may be a read error. This chain uses TRBV20-1 with TRBJ2-7; 7 bases fit TRBD1. V was pared by 1 base and J by 4 bases, with 10 bases of the junction left unmatched. In germline, CDR1 is DFQATT, CDR2 SNEGSKA (reference sequence). The CDR3 spans 15 residues. CDR3 protein: CSARGFTGVSYEQYF. CDR3 bases: TGCAGTGCTAGAGGTTTTACAGGGGTCTCATACGAGCAGTACTTC.

This clonotype was observed many times. The J gene is TRBJ2-5, the V gene TRBV29-1; tentatively, D is TRBD1 (5 bases). The CDR3 sequence is 11 residues long. Per germline, CDR1 SQVTM and CDR2 ANQGSEA. V was cut by 6 bases and J by 4 bases, with 9 bases left in between. The CDR3 coding sequence is TGCAGCGTCAGGGTTGGAGAGACCCAGTACTTC. Protein: CSVRVGETQYF.

This clonotype was detected many times. The V call is TRBV20-1, the J call TRBJ1-2; D is undetermined. The CDR3 is 13 residues long. V was shortened by 3 bases and J by 9 bases, with 17 bases between the two germline ends. Germline CDR1 is DFQATT and CDR2 is SNEGSKA (reference sequence). DNA for the CDR3: TGCAGTGCTAGGGAAAGGAGCGGGTTGAGCTACACCTTC. Its translation is CSARERSGLSYTF.

The sample holds many counts of this clonotype. The chain joins TRBV10-3 to TRBJ1-1; D possibly corresponds to TRBD1 (6 bases). Germline loops: CDR1 ENHRY, CDR2 SYGVKD. CDR3 length equals 15 residues. Trimming removed 3 bases from V and 5 bases from J, with 16 bases in between. The CDR3 coding sequence is TGTGCCATCAGTGAACGGGACATGAGTAGGACTGAAGCTTTCTTT. Encoded protein: CAISERDMSRTEAFF.